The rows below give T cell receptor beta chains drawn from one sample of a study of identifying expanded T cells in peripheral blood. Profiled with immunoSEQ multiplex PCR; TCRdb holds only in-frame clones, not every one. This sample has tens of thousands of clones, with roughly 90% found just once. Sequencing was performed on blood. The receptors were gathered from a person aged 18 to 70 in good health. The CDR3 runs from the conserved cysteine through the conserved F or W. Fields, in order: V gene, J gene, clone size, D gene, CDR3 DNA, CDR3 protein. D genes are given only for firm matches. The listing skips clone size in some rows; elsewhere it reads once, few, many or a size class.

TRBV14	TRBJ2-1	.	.	TGTGCCAGCAGCCAAGGGCTGGGGCAGTTCTTC	CASSQGLGQFF
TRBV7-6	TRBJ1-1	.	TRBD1	TGTGCCAGCAGCTTAGGACCGACAGGGGGCGGGGTGAACACTGAAGCTTTCTTT	CASSLGPTGGGVNTEAFF
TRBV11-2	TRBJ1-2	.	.	TGTGCCAGCAGAACCGGACAGAACGAAGTAAAAAGCTATGGCTACACCTTC	CASRTGQNEVKSYGYTF
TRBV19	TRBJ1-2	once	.	TGTGCCAGTAGTGCCACCCGGGGGCCTCCTCAGGGCTATGGCTACACCTTC	CASSATRGPPQGYGYTF
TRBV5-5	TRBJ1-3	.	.	TGTGCCAGCAGCTTGGTCGGTGGAAACACCATATATTTT	CASSLVGGNTIYF
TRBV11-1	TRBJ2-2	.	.	TGTGCCAGCAGCTTATCTTACCGAAACACCGGGGAGCTGTTTTTT	CASSLSYRNTGELFF
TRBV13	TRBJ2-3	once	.	TGTGCCAGCAGCTTAGGGGGTTCCGCAGATACGCAGTATTTT	CASSLGGSADTQYF
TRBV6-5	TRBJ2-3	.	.	TGTGCCAGCAGTTACTCAATCAGCACAGATACGCAGTATTTT	CASSYSISTDTQYF
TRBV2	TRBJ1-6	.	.	TGTGCCAGCACGGGGACGGGGAATTCACCCCTCCACTTT	CASTGTGNSPLHF
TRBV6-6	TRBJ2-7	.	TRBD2	TGTGCCAGCAGTACTCTTGCGGGGGGCTCTGGGGAGCAGTACTTC	CASSTLAGGSGEQYF
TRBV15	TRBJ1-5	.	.	TGTGCCACCAGCAGAGATTCGGATCAGCCCCAGCATTTT	CATSRDSDQPQHF
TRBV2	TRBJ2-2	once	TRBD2	TGTGCCGGTAGCGGGGGAGACACCGGGGAGCTGTTTTTT	CAGSGGDTGELFF
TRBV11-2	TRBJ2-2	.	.	TGTGCCAGCAGCTTGCTAGCGTTATCCGACACCGGGGAGCTGTTTTTT	CASSLLALSDTGELFF
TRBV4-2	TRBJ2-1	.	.	TGTGCCAGCAGCCAAGGGGTGGTCAATGAGCAGTTCTTC	CASSQGVVNEQFF
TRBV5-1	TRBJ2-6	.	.	TGCGCCAGCAGCTCCTCGGGGGCTGGGGCCAACGTCCTGACTTTC	CASSSSGAGANVLTF
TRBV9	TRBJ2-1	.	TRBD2	TGTGCCAGCAGTCATAACACGGGGACTAGCGGGACCTACAATGAGCAGTTCTTC	CASSHNTGTSGTYNEQFF
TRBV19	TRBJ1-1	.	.	TGTGCCAGTAGTACAATTCTCGGGGGAGCCCACATGAACACTGAAGCTTTCTTT	CASSTILGGAHMNTEAFF
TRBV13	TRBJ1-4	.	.	TGTGCCAGCAGCTTAGAAGGTGCAGGGGATAATGAAAAACTGTTTTTT	CASSLEGAGDNEKLFF
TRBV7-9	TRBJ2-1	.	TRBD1	TGTGCCAGCGGCGACAGGGCGTTCCCCTACAATGAGCAGTTCTTC	CASGDRAFPYNEQFF
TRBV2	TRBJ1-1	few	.	TGTGCCAGCAGTGAATTGGGACAGAACACTGAAGCTTTCTTT	CASSELGQNTEAFF
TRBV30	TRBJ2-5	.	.	TGTGCCTGGAGTGAGATAGGGGGGATGGAGACCCAGTACTTC	CAWSEIGGMETQYF
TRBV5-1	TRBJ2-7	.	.	TGCGCCAGCAGCGGACCGACATTGTCGGCGTCCTACGAGCAGTACTTC	CASSGPTLSASYEQYF
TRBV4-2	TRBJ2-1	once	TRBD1	TGTGCCAGCAGCCAAGGGACAGGGGCAGCACCGTACAATGAGCAGTTCTTC	CASSQGTGAAPYNEQFF
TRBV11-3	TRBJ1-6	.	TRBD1	TGTGCCAGCAGCTTAGCGGGCGGACAGGACTATAATTCACCCCTCCACTTT	CASSLAGGQDYNSPLHF
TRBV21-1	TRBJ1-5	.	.	TGTGCCAGCAGCAAACGGGACAGAACCAATCAGCCCCAGCATTTT	CASSKRDRTNQPQHF
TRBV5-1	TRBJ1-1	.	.	TGCGCCAGCAGCTCACGGGACTCCTGGCTGGGGAACACTGAAGCTTTCTTT	CASSSRDSWLGNTEAFF
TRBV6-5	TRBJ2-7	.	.	TGTGCCAGCAGCAAACAGGTCAGCTCCTACGAGCAGTACTTC	CASSKQVSSYEQYF
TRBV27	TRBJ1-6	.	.	TGTGCCAGCAGTTTATTGGGCAGGGAAGGTTCACCCCTCCACTTT	CASSLLGREGSPLHF